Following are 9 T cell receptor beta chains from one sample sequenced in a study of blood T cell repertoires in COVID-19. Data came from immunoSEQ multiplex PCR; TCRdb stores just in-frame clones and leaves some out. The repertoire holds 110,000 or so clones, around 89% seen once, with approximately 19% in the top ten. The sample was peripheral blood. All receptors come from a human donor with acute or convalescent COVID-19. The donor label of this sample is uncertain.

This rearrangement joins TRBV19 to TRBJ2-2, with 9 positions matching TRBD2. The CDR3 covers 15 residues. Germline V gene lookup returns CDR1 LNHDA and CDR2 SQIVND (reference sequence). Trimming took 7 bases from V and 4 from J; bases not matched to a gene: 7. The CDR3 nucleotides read TGTGCCAGTATGGGGCTAGCGGGAATCACCGGGGAGCTGTTTTTT. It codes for CASMGLAGITGELFF. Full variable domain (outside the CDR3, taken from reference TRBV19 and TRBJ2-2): DGGITQSPKYLFRKEGQNVTLSCEQNLNHDAMYWYRQDPGQGLRLIYYSQIVNDFQKGDIAEGYSVSREKKESFPLTVTSAQKNPTAFYLCASMGLAGITGELFFGEGSRLTVL.

CDR3 sequence (DNA): TGTGCCAGCACCCGGGACAGGGGCGGGGAAAAACTGTTTTTT. It encodes CASTRDRGGEKLFF. The chain couples TRBV2 to TRBJ1-4; TRBD1 matches 10 bases. The V gene end was trimmed by 7 bases and the J gene end by 8 bases; junction bases not matched to a gene: 7. The CDR3 contains 14 residues. The germline gives CDR1 SNHLY, CDR2 FYNNEI.

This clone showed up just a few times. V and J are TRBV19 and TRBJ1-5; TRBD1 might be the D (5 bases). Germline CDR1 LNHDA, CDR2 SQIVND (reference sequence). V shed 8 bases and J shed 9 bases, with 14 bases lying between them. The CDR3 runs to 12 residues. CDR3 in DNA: TGTGCCAGTTCAGGGTCATTGGGGCCCCAGCATTTT. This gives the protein CASSGSLGPQHF.

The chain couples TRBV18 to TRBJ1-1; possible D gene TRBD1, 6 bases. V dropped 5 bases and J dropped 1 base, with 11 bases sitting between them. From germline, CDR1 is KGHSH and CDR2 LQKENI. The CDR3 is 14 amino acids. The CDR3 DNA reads TGTGCCAGCTCATCCGGACAGACGAACACTGAAGCTTTCTTT. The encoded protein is CASSSGQTNTEAFF.

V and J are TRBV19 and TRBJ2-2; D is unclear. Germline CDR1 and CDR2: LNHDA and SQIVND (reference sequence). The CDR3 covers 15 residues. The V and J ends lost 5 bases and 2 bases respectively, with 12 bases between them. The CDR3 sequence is CASSSTQRNTGELFF. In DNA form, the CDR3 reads TGTGCCAGTAGTTCGACACAACGAAACACCGGGGAGCTGTTTTTT.

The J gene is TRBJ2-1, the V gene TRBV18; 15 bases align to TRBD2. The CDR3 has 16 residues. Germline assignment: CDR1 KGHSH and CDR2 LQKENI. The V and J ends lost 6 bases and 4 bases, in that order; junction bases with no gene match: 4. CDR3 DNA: TGTGCCAGCTCTTCGGGACTAGCGGGAGGTTACAATGAGCAGTTCTTC. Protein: CASSSGLAGGYNEQFF.

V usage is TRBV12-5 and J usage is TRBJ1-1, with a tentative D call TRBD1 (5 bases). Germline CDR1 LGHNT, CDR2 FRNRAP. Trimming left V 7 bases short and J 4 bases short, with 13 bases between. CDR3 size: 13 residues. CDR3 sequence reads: CASDRMGGTEAFF. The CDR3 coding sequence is TGTGCTAGTGACAGGATGGGGGGCACTGAAGCTTTCTTT.

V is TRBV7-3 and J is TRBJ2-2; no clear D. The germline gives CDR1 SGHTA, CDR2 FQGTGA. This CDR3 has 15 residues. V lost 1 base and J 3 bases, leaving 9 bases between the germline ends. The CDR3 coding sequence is TGTGCCAGCAGCTTAAACAGCAGACACACCGGGGAGCTGTTTTTT. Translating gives CASSLNSRHTGELFF.

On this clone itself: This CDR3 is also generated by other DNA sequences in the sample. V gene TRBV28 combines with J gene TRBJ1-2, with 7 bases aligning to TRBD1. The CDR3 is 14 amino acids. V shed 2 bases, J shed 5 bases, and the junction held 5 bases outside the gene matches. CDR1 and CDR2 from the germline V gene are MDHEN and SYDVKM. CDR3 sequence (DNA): TGTGCCAGCAGTTTAGGGGACAGTGGATATGGCTACACCTTC. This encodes CASSLGDSGYGYTF.